These 3 T cell receptor beta chains were all obtained from the same sample, sequenced in a study of blood T cell repertoires in COVID-19. Profiled with immunoSEQ multiplex PCR; TCRdb holds only in-frame clones, not every one. Of around 300,000 clones listed, 85% are singletons. Sequenced material: peripheral blood. These receptors all come from a woman between 45 and 60 years old with active or convalescent COVID-19.

This clone showed up just a few times. The chain links TRBV7-9 to TRBJ1-1; 9 positions agree with TRBD1. Germline CDR1 reads SEHNR; CDR2 reads FQNEAQ (reference sequence). Trimming removed 4 bases from V and 6 bases from J; junction bases left unmatched: 9. The CDR3 sequence is 15 residues long. CDR3 sequence: CASSSDRGRISEAFF. For the CDR3, the DNA is TGTGCCAGCAGCTCAGACAGGGGGAGAATCTCTGAAGCTTTCTTT.

CDR3 amino acids: CASSLSRETQYF. CDR3 coding DNA: TGTGCCAGCAGCTTATCCCGGGAGACCCAGTACTTC. J is TRBJ2-5 and V is TRBV7-8; D remains unclear. Trimming cost V 2 bases and J 5 bases, with 6 bases left between them. Germline lookup yields CDR1 SGHVS and CDR2 FQNEAQ. The CDR3 loop spans 12 amino acids.

The chain has TRBV7-8 and TRBJ1-6; D is undetermined. The CDR3 totals 14 residues. The V and J ends lost 3 bases and 0 bases respectively, with 3 bases between them. CDR1 is SGHVS and CDR2 is FQNEAQ in the germline V gene. CDR3 sequence (DNA): TGTGCCAGCAGCTTGAGCTCCTATAATTCACCCCTCCACTTT. Translated: CASSLSSYNSPLHF.